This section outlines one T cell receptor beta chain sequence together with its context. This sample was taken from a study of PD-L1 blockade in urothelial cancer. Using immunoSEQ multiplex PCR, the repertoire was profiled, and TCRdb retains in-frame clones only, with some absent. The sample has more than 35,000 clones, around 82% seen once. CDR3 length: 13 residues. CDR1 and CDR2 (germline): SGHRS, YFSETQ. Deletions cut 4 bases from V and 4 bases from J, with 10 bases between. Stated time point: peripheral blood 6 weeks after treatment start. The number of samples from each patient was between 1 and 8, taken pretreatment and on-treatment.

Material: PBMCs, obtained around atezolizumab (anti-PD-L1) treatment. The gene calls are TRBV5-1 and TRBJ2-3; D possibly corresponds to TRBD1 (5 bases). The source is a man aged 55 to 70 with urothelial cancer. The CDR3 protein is CASSTTGADTQYF. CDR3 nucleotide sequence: TGCGCCAGCAGCACTACAGGCGCAGATACGCAGTATTTT.